Below are 12 T cell receptor beta chains sequenced from a single sample in a study of CD4 T cells in relation to SARS-CoV-2 and coronaviruses. Unexposed donor CD4+ T cells date from 2011-2018, before the COVID-19 pandemic. The cells were cultured for about ten days before CD4+ T cells were isolated. These TCRs are of unknown antigen specificity. Clones were sequenced by immunoSEQ multiplex PCR, and TCRdb holds only the in-frame ones, with some missing. The table includes approximately 17,000 clones, around 80% detected once. Source material: CD4+ T cells from PBMCs, cultured in vitro. The receptor set was obtained from a human donor in good health.

The chain is built from TRBV7-2 and TRBJ1-4, with 10 nucleotides matching TRBD1. CDR1 is SGHTA and CDR2 is FQGNSA in the germline V gene. The CDR3 consists of 16 residues. The ends lost 1 base at V and 7 bases at J; junction bases unmatched: 6. The CDR3 sequence is CASSLGQGAPIEKLFF. The CDR3 bases are TGTGCCAGCAGCTTAGGACAGGGGGCGCCAATTGAAAAACTGTTTTTT. The full variable domain, rest sourced from reference TRBV7-2 and TRBJ1-4, is GAGVSQSPSNKVTEKGKDVELRCDPISGHTALYWYRQSLGQGLEFLIYFQGNSAPDKSGLPSDRFSAERTGGSVSTLTIQRTQQEDSAVYLCASSLGQGAPIEKLFFGSGTQLSVL.

V and J are TRBV7-6 and TRBJ2-2; 9 bases match TRBD1. The CDR3 has 16 amino acids. The V and J ends lost 5 bases and 0 bases, in that order; junction bases with no gene match: 4. Germline lookup yields CDR1 SGHVS and CDR2 FNYEAQ. CDR3 coding DNA: TGTGCCAGCAGCCGAGGACAGGGGACGAACACCGGGGAGCTGTTTTTT. Translating gives CASSRGQGTNTGELFF.

The V call is TRBV9, the J call TRBJ2-3, with TRBD2 matching over 12 bases. This CDR3 is built from 19 residues. V gave up 0 bases and J gave up 0 bases; unmatched junction bases: 8. Germline values: CDR1 SGDLS, CDR2 YYNGEE. CDR3 sequence reads: CASSVGGLAGGISTDTQYF. CDR3 DNA: TGTGCCAGCAGCGTAGGGGGGCTAGCGGGGGGGATTAGCACAGATACGCAGTATTTT.

The chain has TRBV5-5 and TRBJ1-5; no clear D gene. The CDR3 runs 14 residues. Trimming removed 2 bases from V and 7 bases from J, with 13 bases in between. Germline values: CDR1 SGHKS, CDR2 YYEKEE (reference sequence). CDR3 nucleotide sequence: TGTGCCAGCAGCTTTGAAGGAGGCTGGCAGCCCCAGCATTTT. Its protein is CASSFEGGWQPQHF.

The V and J genes are TRBV9 and TRBJ2-1, with a weak D call TRBD2 (6 bases). V was shortened by 5 bases and J by 2 bases, with 20 bases between the two germline ends. This CDR3 has 17 amino acids. Looked up from germline, CDR1 is SGDLS and CDR2 is YYNGEE. CDR3 region: CASSGGLERRAYNEQFF. In DNA form, the CDR3 reads TGTGCCAGCAGTGGGGGGTTGGAGCGGAGGGCCTACAATGAGCAGTTCTTC.

The chain carries TRBV5-1 and TRBJ2-5; perhaps TRBD2 as D (6 bases). The ends were cut back, 4 bases at V and 5 bases at J, with 18 bases in the middle. The CDR3 length is 15 residues. CDR1 and CDR2 from the germline V gene are SGHRS and YFSETQ. The CDR3 loop reads CASSLADLGRETQYF. As DNA, the CDR3 is TGCGCCAGCAGCCTCGCGGACCTGGGGAGGGAGACCCAGTACTTC.

The gene calls are TRBV6-5 and TRBJ2-3, with unresolved D. Germline-derived CDR1 and CDR2 are MNHEY and SVGAGI. With 2 bases removed from V and 0 bases from J, the gap between germline ends came to 9 bases. The CDR3 length is 15 residues. The CDR3 DNA reads TGTGCCAGCAGTTACGGAATATCAAGCACAGATACGCAGTATTTT. It translates to CASSYGISSTDTQYF.

This chain joins TRBV6-5 and TRBJ2-1; 7 positions match TRBD1. The V gene's germline CDR1 is MNHEY and CDR2 SVGAGI. J was trimmed by 9 bases and V by 5 bases; bases with no gene match: 10. CDR3 length: 14 residues. CDR3 coding DNA: TGTGCCAGCAGTCGCGACAGGGTTCAGGGTGAGCAGTTCTTC. Amino acid sequence: CASSRDRVQGEQFF.

In this sample, this clone turned up once. The chain joins TRBV19 to TRBJ2-3, with D maybe TRBD1 (5 bases). The CDR3 length is 15 residues. V was clipped by 3 bases and J by 2 bases, with 12 bases between them. Per germline, CDR1 LNHDA and CDR2 SQIVND (reference sequence). CDR3 sequence reads: CASSMDTSSTDTQYF. The DNA of the CDR3 is TGTGCCAGTAGTATGGACACATCTTCCACAGATACGCAGTATTTT.

The rearrangement joins TRBV30 to TRBJ2-5, with D tentatively TRBD1 or TRBD2 (5 bases each). Trimming pared 3 bases from V and 7 bases from J, leaving 15 bases between. The germline V gene has CDR1 GTSNPN and CDR2 SVGIG (reference sequence). The CDR3 spans 13 residues. CDR3 nucleotide sequence: TGTGCCTGGAGGTATCAGGGCCGGGGGACCCAGTACTTC. Translated: CAWRYQGRGTQYF.

J is TRBJ2-3 and V is TRBV18; 7 bases map to TRBD2. Trimming removed 3 bases from V and 1 base from J; junction bases left unmatched: 7. The germline CDR1 and CDR2 sequences are KGHSH and LQKENI. This CDR3 has 16 amino acids. Here the CDR3 DNA reads TGTGCCAGCTCACCCCTTTGGGGGGGAGGCACAGATACGCAGTATTTT. Its protein is CASSPLWGGGTDTQYF. Variable domain in full (rest from reference TRBV18 and TRBJ2-3): NAGVMQNPRHLVRRRGQEARLRCSPMKGHSHVYWYRQLPEEGLKFMVYLQKENIIDESGMPKERFSAEFPKEGPSILRIQQVVRGDSAAYFCASSPLWGGGTDTQYFGPGTRLTVL.

The V gene is TRBV6-5, the J gene TRBJ2-7, with 11 bases lining up with TRBD1. Trimming removed 7 bases from V and 7 bases from J; junction bases left unmatched: 9. Germline V lookup: CDR1 MNHEY, CDR2 SVGAGI. The CDR3 contains 14 residues. This chain's CDR3 is CASTTGTGGREQYF. The CDR3 DNA sequence: TGTGCCAGCACCACCGGGACAGGGGGTAGGGAGCAGTACTTC.